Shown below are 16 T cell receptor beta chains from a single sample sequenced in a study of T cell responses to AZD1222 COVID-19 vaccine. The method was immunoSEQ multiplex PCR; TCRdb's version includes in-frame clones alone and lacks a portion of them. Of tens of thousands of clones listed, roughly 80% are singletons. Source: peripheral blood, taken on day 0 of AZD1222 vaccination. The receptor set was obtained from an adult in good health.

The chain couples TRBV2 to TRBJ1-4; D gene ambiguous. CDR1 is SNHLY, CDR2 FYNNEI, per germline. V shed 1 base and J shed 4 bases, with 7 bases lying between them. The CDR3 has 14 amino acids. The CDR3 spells CASSEGQINEKLFF. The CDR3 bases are TGTGCCAGCAGTGAAGGGCAGATTAATGAAAAACTGTTTTTT.

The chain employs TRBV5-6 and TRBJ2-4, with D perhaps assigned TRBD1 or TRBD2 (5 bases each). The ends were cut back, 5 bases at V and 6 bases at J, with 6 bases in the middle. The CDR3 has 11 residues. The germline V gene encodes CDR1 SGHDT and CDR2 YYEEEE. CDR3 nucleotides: TGTGCCAGCAGTGGGGGAAACATTCAGTACTTC. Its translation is CASSGGNIQYF.

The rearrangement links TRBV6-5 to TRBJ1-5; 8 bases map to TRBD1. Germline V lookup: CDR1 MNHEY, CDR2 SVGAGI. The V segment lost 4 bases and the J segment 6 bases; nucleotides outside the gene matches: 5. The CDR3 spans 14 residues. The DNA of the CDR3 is TGTGCCAGCAGTTTCTCGACAGGGGTTCAGCCCCAGCATTTT. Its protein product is CASSFSTGVQPQHF.

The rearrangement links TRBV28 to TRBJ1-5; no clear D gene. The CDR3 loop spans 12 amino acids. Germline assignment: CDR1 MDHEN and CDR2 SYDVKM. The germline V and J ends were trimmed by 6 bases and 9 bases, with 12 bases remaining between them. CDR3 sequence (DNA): TGTGCCAGCAGCCTCTTTGACTCGCCCCAGCATTTT. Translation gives CASSLFDSPQHF.

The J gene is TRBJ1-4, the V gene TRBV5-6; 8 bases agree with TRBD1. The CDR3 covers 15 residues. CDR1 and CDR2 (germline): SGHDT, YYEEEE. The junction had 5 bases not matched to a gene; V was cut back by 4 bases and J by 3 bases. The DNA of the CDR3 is TGTGCCAGCAGCAGACCGGGACAGGCTAATGAAAAACTGTTTTTT. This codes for CASSRPGQANEKLFF.

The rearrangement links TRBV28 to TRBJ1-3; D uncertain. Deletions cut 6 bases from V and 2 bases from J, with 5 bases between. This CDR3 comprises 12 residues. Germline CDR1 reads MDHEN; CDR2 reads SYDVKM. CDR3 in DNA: TGTGCCAGCAGGACCCCTGGAAACACCATATATTTT. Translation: CASRTPGNTIYF.

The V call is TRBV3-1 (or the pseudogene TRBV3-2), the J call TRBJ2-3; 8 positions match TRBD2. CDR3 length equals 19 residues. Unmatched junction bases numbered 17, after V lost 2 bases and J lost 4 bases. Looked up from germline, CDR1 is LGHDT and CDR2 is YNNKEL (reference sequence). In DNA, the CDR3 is TGTGCCAGCAGCCAACCACCACCGGGACTAGTTTATAGGGCAGATACGCAGTATTTT. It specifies CASSQPPPGLVYRADTQYF.

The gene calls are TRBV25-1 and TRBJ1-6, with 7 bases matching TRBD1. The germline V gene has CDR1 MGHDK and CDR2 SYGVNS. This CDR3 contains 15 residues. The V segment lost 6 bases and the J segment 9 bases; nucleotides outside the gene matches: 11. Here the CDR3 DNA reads TGTGCCAGCAGGAAACAAGGGGGCGCATCTTCACCCCTCCACTTT. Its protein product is CASRKQGGASSPLHF.

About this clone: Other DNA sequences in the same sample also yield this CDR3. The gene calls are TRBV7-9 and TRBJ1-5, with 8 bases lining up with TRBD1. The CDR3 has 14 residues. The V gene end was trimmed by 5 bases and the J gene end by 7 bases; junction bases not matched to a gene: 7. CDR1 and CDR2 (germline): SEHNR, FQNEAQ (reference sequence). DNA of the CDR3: TGTGCCAGCAGCCTAGGACAGGGTGGACAGCCCCAGCATTTT. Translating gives CASSLGQGGQPQHF.

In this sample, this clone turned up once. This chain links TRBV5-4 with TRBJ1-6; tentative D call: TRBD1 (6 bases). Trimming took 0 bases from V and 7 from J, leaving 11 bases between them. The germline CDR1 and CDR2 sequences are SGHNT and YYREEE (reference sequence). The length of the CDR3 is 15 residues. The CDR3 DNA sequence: TGTGCCAGCAGCTTGGATACAGGGTACAATTCACCCCTCCACTTT. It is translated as CASSLDTGYNSPLHF.

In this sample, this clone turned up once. The CDR3 sequence: CASSAGHLASTDTQYF. CDR3 sequence (DNA): TGCGCCAGCAGCGCGGGACATTTAGCTAGCACAGATACGCAGTATTTT. The V gene is TRBV5-1, the J gene TRBJ2-3; D may be TRBD1 or TRBD2 (6 bases each). This CDR3 has 16 amino acids. Trimming stripped 4 bases from V and 0 bases from J, with 15 bases between. Germline loops: CDR1 SGHRS, CDR2 YFSETQ.

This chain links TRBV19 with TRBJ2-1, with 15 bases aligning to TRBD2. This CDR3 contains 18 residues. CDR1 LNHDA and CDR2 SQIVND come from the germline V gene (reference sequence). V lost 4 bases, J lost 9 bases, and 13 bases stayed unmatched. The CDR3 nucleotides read TGTGCCAGTAGTAAGGGACTAGCGGGAGGCTCAAAACCCACTGAGCAGTTCTTC. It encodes CASSKGLAGGSKPTEQFF.

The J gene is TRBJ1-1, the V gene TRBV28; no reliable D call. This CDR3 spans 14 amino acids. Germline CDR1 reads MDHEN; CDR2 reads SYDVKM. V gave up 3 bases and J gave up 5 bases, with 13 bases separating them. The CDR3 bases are TGTGCCAGCAGTTTCGGAGGCCGTGGGACTGAAGCTTTCTTT. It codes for CASSFGGRGTEAFF.

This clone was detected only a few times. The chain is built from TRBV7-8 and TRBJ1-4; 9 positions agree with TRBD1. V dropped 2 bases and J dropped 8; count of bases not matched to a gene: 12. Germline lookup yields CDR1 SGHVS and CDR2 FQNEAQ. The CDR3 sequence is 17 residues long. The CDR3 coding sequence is TGTGCCAGCAGCTTATCGGGACAGGGCCCGTCGGGGGAAAAACTGTTTTTT. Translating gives CASSLSGQGPSGEKLFF.

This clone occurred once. The DNA of the CDR3 is TGCGCCAGCAGCCTTGACAGGGAGAGGAATGGCTACACCTTC. Protein product: CASSLDRERNGYTF. The J gene is TRBJ1-2, the V gene TRBV5-1; 7 bases line up with TRBD1. Trimming took 4 bases from V and 6 from J; bases not matched to a gene: 9. Germline assignment: CDR1 SGHRS and CDR2 YFSETQ. The CDR3 contains 14 residues.

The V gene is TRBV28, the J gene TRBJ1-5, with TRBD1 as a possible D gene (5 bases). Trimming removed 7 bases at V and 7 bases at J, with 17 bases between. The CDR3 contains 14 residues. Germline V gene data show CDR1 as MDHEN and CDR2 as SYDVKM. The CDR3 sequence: CASTHPGGVQPQHF. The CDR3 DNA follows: TGTGCCAGCACCCACCCCGGAGGGGTCCAGCCCCAGCATTTT.